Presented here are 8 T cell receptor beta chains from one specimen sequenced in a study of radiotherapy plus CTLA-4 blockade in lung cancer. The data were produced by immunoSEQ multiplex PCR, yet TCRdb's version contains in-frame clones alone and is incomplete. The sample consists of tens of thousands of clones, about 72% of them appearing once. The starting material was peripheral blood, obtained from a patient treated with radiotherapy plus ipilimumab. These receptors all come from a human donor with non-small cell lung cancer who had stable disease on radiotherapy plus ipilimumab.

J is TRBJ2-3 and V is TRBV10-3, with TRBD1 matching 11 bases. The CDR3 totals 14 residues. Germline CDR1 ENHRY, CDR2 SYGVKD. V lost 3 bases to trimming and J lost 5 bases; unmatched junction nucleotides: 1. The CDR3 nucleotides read TGTGCCATCAGTGATGGGACAGGGGGAGATACGCAGTATTTT. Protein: CAISDGTGGDTQYF.

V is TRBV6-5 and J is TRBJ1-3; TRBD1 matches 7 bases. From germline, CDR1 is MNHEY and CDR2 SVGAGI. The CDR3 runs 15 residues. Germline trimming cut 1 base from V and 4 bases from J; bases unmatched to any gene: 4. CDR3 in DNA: TGTGCCAGCAGTTACTTTACAGGGGAAGGAAACACCATATATTTT. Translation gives CASSYFTGEGNTIYF.

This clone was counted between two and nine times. Here the CDR3 reads CASSSTTSGGLRTDTQYF. CDR3 nucleotides: TGTGCCAGCAGCTCGACGACTAGCGGGGGCCTCCGCACAGATACGCAGTATTTT. This chain connects TRBV7-2 to TRBJ2-3, with 12 bases identical to TRBD2. J lost 1 base, V lost 4 bases, and 9 bases had no gene match. This CDR3 spans 18 amino acids. CDR1 SGHTA and CDR2 FQGNSA come from the germline V gene.

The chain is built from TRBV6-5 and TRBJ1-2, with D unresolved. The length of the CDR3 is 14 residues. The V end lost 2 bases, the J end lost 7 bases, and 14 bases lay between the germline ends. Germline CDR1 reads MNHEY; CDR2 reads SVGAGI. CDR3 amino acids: CASSYRDEGSGYTF. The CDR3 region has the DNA TGTGCCAGCAGTTACAGGGATGAAGGCTCTGGCTACACCTTC.

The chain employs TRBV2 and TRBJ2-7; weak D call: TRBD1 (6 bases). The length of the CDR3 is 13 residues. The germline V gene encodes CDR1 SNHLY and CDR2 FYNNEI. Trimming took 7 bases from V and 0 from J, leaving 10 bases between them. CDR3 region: CASKDSTSYEQYV. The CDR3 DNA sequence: TGTGCCAGCAAGGACAGTACCTCCTACGAGCAGTACGTC.

CDR3 region: CASRQGYSGANVLTF. The CDR3 bases are TGTGCCAGCCGTCAGGGATACTCTGGGGCCAACGTCCTGACTTTC. The V gene is TRBV6-6, the J gene TRBJ2-6, with D perhaps matching TRBD1 (5 bases). The CDR3 is 15 residues long. The V end was cut by 8 bases, the J end by 0 bases, with 11 bases between. Germline V lookup: CDR1 MNHNY, CDR2 SVGAGI (reference sequence).

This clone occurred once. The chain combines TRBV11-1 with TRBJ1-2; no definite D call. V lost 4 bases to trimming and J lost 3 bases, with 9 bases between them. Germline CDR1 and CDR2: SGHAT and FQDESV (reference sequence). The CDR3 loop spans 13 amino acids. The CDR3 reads CASSSDGHYGYTF. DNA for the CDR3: TGTGCCAGCAGCTCGGACGGGCACTATGGCTACACCTTC.

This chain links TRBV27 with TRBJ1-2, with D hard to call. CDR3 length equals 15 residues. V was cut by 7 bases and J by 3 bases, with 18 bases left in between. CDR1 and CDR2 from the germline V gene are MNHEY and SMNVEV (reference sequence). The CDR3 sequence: CASKVQEGSDYGYTF. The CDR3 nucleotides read TGTGCCAGCAAGGTTCAGGAGGGTTCTGACTATGGCTACACCTTC.